Presented here are 9 T cell receptor beta chains from one specimen sequenced in a study of T cell changes during pregnancy in multiple sclerosis. The assay was immunoSEQ multiplex PCR, and TCRdb's table has in-frame clones only and misses some. The table includes some 40,000 clones, approximately 94% detected once. This specimen was CD4+ T cells from peripheral blood mononuclear cells, taken in the second trimester of pregnancy. The source is a female donor with multiple sclerosis, enrolled in a pregnancy study.

This chain links TRBV27 with TRBJ2-7; 8 nucleotides align to TRBD2. This CDR3 is 14 amino acids long. From germline, CDR1 is MNHEY and CDR2 SMNVEV (reference sequence). Trimming at V came to 5 bases and at J to 6 bases, leaving 9 bases not matched to a gene. The CDR3, as DNA: TGTGCCAGCAGTCCGGGACTAGTACCTTCCGAGCAGTACTTC. Translated, it gives CASSPGLVPSEQYF.

V and J are TRBV7-3 and TRBJ2-3, with 7 nucleotides matching TRBD2. Germline CDR1 is SGHTA and CDR2 is FQGTGA. CDR3 length: 18 residues. V lost 3 bases to trimming and J lost 2 bases; unmatched junction nucleotides: 14. CDR3 protein: CASSFLTPGSGLTDTQYF. The CDR3 region has the DNA TGTGCCAGCAGCTTCCTAACCCCGGGTAGCGGGCTCACAGATACGCAGTATTTT.

The chain links TRBV4-3 to TRBJ1-2; D remains ambiguous. The CDR3 extends over 17 amino acids. The ends were cut back, 4 bases at V and 5 bases at J, with 23 bases in the middle. Germline-derived CDR1 and CDR2 are LGHNA and YSLEER. CDR3 DNA: TGCGCCAGCAGCCGGGGTCGGAGCGGGTCAAAATTGTATGGCTACACCTTC. This codes for CASSRGRSGSKLYGYTF.

CDR3 DNA: TGTGCCAGCACCCGGACAGGGCCAGATACGCAGTATTTT. This translates into CASTRTGPDTQYF. The V call is TRBV7-9, the J call TRBJ2-3; 8 bases align to TRBD1. CDR1 and CDR2 (germline): SEHNR, FQNEAQ (reference sequence). The V gene end was trimmed by 7 bases and the J gene end by 4 bases; junction bases not matched to a gene: 4. The CDR3 has 13 amino acids.

V is TRBV13 and J is TRBJ2-5, with D perhaps matching TRBD1 (6 bases). With 5 bases removed from V and 9 bases from J, the gap between germline ends came to 19 bases. The germline V gene has CDR1 PRHDT and CDR2 FYEKMQ (reference sequence). The CDR3 is 14 amino acids. CDR3 nucleotide sequence: TGTGCCAGCAGCCAAAGGTCCAGGGGCCCGGCCCAGTACTTC. As protein: CASSQRSRGPAQYF.

This clone was counted once. This chain links TRBV28 with TRBJ2-2; 7 nucleotides line up with TRBD1. This CDR3 is built from 13 residues. Germline CDR1 reads MDHEN; CDR2 reads SYDVKM. Trimming at V came to 8 bases and at J to 1 base, leaving 1 base not matched to a gene. CDR3 bases: TGTGCCAGCCGGGACAGGAACACCGGGGAGCTGTTTTTT. Translating gives CASRDRNTGELFF.

The CDR3 sequence is CASSLDRIGGGAAFF. CDR3 in DNA: TGTGCCAGCAGCTTAGATCGAATCGGGGGTGGGGCAGCTTTCTTT. The chain employs TRBV11-2 and TRBJ1-1; D is possibly TRBD1 (5 bases). Germline values: CDR1 SGHAT, CDR2 FQNNGV. The V gene lost 0 bases and the J gene lost 10 bases, with 18 bases spanning the gap. This CDR3 region has 15 residues.

J is TRBJ2-3 and V is TRBV5-1; D is unclear. Germline values: CDR1 SGHRS, CDR2 YFSETQ. The CDR3 is 16 amino acids. V was shortened by 7 bases and J by 1 base, with 19 bases between the two germline ends. CDR3 coding DNA: TGCGCCAGCCGAGACACGCCCAGTTGGGGCACAGATACGCAGTATTTT. Its translation: CASRDTPSWGTDTQYF. Based on the CDR3 plus reference TRBV5-1 and TRBJ2-3, the full variable domain is KAGVTQTPRYLIKTRGQQVTLSCSPISGHRSVSWYQQTPGQGLQFLFEYFSETQRNKGNFPGRFSGRQFSNSRSEMNVSTLELGDSALYLCASRDTPSWGTDTQYFGPGTRLTVL.

This clone was recorded a few times. The rearrangement uses TRBV2 and TRBJ1-3; D is unclear. Trimming pared 3 bases from V and 1 base from J, leaving 10 bases between. The CDR3 loop spans 15 amino acids. Germline CDR1 reads SNHLY; CDR2 reads FYNNEI. The CDR3 DNA sequence: TGTGCCAGCAGTGAGTTAGAGATGTCTGGAAACACCATATATTTT. Its protein is CASSELEMSGNTIYF.